The clone carrying this TCR beta chain was recorded at least ten times. Its antigen is unknown. From the 5' RACE reads, TCRdb called clonotypes with MiXCR, one entry per CDR3 protein. Among about 240,000 distinct CDR3 sequences listed, less than 10% were seen once. Trimming cost V 3 bases and J 4 bases, with 19 bases left between them. Germline V gives CDR1 SGDLS, CDR2 YYNGEE. The length of the CDR3 is 16 residues. The data originate from a study of CD8 T cells in ankylosing spondylitis. Study outcomes and limitations: Disease-linked clones reportedly concentrated significantly in matched ankylosing spondylitis synovial fluid.

This chain uses TRBV9 with TRBJ1-2; D is perhaps TRBD1 (5 bases). The sequence was collected from a male donor with ankylosing spondylitis or in good health (not recorded which). The sample taken for sequencing was blood, either unsorted or a sorted T cell fraction (not recorded which). CDR3 in DNA: TGTGCCAGCAGCGAGGGGAGAAGGGAGGGGACCTATGGCTACACCTTC. Amino acids: CASSEGRREGTYGYTF.